Following are 22 T cell receptor beta chains from one sample sequenced in a study of OX40 agonist ivuxolimab in advanced cancers. The protocol was immunoSEQ multiplex PCR, while the TCRdb copy is restricted to in-frame clones and leaves out a portion. The sample carries some 54,000 clones, about 85% recorded once. This specimen was CD4+ or CD8+ T cells sorted from blood, taken in a trial of the OX40 agonist ivuxolimab. The source is an adult with an advanced solid tumor such as melanoma, head and neck, liver or kidney cancer.

The chain carries TRBV30 and TRBJ1-2; D gene uncertain. This CDR3 is built from 13 residues. Looked up from germline, CDR1 is GTSNPN and CDR2 is SVGIG (reference sequence). V gave up 5 bases and J gave up 2 bases, with 12 bases separating them. CDR3 sequence (DNA): TGTGCCTGGTCAAGGGAGCTGAACTATGGCTACACCTTC. Translating it yields CAWSRELNYGYTF.

This rearrangement joins TRBV7-9 to TRBJ1-3, with a weak D call TRBD1 (5 bases). Trimming took off 4 bases at V and 4 bases at J, with 17 bases between the two ends. The germline V gene encodes CDR1 SEHNR and CDR2 FQNEAQ (reference sequence). This CDR3 is 16 amino acids long. The CDR3 nucleotides read TGTGCCAGCAGCTCGACAGTTCCGATGGGAGGAAACACCATATATTTT. Translation gives CASSSTVPMGGNTIYF.

The V and J genes are TRBV6-5 and TRBJ2-2; TRBD2 matches 9 bases. V was pared by 2 bases and J by 5 bases, with 0 bases of the junction left unmatched. From germline, CDR1 is MNHEY and CDR2 SVGAGI. This CDR3 has 14 amino acids. CDR3 region: CASSYLAGTGELFF. The CDR3, as DNA: TGTGCCAGCAGTTACCTAGCGGGGACCGGGGAGCTGTTTTTT.

The V gene is TRBV13, the J gene TRBJ1-2; a weak D match, TRBD1 (6 bases). Germline V gene sequence: CDR1 PRHDT, CDR2 FYEKMQ (reference sequence). This CDR3 has 15 residues. Trimming left V 0 bases short and J 8 bases short, with 16 bases between. CDR3 residues: CASSLGWTALGGYTF. In DNA, the CDR3 is TGTGCCAGCAGCTTAGGCTGGACAGCCCTGGGAGGCTACACCTTC.

This rearrangement joins TRBV6-1 to TRBJ2-7; no definite D call. Trimming removed 6 bases at V and 0 bases at J, with 6 bases between. This CDR3 region has 12 residues. Germline V lookup: CDR1 MNHNS, CDR2 SASEGT. The CDR3 region is CASRADSYEQYF. The DNA of the CDR3 is TGTGCCAGCAGGGCAGACTCCTACGAGCAGTACTTC.

V usage is TRBV21-1 and J usage is TRBJ2-3; the table's TRBD2 call for D was not verified on the DNA. TRBV21-1 is assigned pseudogene status. The CDR3 is made up of 16 amino acids. Here the CDR3 DNA reads TGTGCCAGCAGCAAAGTCGGGCGGGGAGGCTGTGTTACGCAGTATTTT. Translating it yields CASSKVGRGGCVTQYF.

This chain connects TRBV5-1 to TRBJ1-6; 9 positions match TRBD1. The length of the CDR3 is 17 residues. Germline-derived CDR1 and CDR2 are SGHRS and YFSETQ. The V and J ends lost 2 bases and 10 bases, in that order; junction bases with no gene match: 13. The CDR3 spells CASSLGTGTGIESPLHF. The CDR3 bases are TGCGCCAGCAGCTTAGGTACCGGGACAGGGATAGAGTCACCCCTCCACTTT.

J is TRBJ2-3 and V is TRBV30; possibly TRBD1 for D (5 bases). The CDR3 spans 13 residues. The V end lost 1 base, the J end lost 2 bases, and 7 bases lay between the germline ends. Germline V gives CDR1 GTSNPN, CDR2 SVGIG (reference sequence). In DNA form, the CDR3 reads TGTGCCTGGAGTGACAGGATCACAGATACGCAGTATTTT. Amino acid sequence: CAWSDRITDTQYF.

The rearrangement uses TRBV5-6 and TRBJ1-2; unclear D gene. Looked up from germline, CDR1 is SGHDT and CDR2 is YYEEEE. V was clipped by 4 bases and J by 8 bases, with 15 bases between them. CDR3 length: 13 residues. For the CDR3, the DNA is TGTGCCAGCAGCCCCCCGGGAATGCGGGGCTACACCTTC. Translated: CASSPPGMRGYTF.

The chain combines TRBV12-2 with TRBJ2-7; the table's D call, TRBD2, was not checked against the DNA. TRBV12-2 counts as a pseudogene. The CDR3 spans 18 residues. As DNA, the CDR3 is TGTGCAAGTCGCCTGACTAGGGCGGGGAAGGGGTTTGGCTCCGAGCAGTACTTC. It codes for CASRLTRAGKGFGSEQYF.

The chain recombines TRBV9 with TRBJ2-7, with TRBD2 identical over 7 bases. CDR1 SGDLS and CDR2 YYNGEE come from the germline V gene. V dropped 1 base and J dropped 7; count of bases not matched to a gene: 11. The CDR3 covers 15 residues. The CDR3 DNA follows: TGTGCCAGCAGCGTACAAGAGCGGGGCACGGAAGAGCAGTACTTC. It specifies CASSVQERGTEEQYF. Variable domain in full (rest from reference TRBV9 and TRBJ2-7): DSGVTQTPKHLITATGQRVTLRCSPRSGDLSVYWYQQSLDQGLQFLIQYYNGEERAKGNILERFSAQQFPDLHSELNLSSLELGDSALYFCASSVQERGTEEQYFGPGTRLTVT.

This chain joins TRBV12-5 and TRBJ1-3, with D possibly TRBD1 on 5 matching bases. CDR3 length: 12 amino acids. Germline V lookup: CDR1 LGHNT, CDR2 FRNRAP. With 7 bases removed from V and 7 bases from J, the gap between germline ends came to 11 bases. CDR3 in DNA: TGTGCTAGTGTGTCCGGGGGGAACACCATATATTTT. Translated, it gives CASVSGGNTIYF.

The rearrangement uses TRBV6-5 and TRBJ1-2; 11 bases are shared with TRBD1. Germline V lookup: CDR1 MNHEY, CDR2 SVGAGI. The CDR3 length is 15 residues. Losses at the gene ends were 2 bases for V and 8 bases for J; bases not matched to a gene: 7. CDR3 sequence: CASSYDAGQGVGYTF. CDR3 DNA: TGTGCCAGCAGTTACGACGCGGGACAGGGGGTCGGCTACACCTTC.

The J gene is TRBJ1-6, the V gene TRBV2, with 7 bases matching TRBD1. This CDR3 has 14 amino acids. The germline V gene encodes CDR1 SNHLY and CDR2 FYNNEI. J lost 5 bases, V lost 7 bases, and 5 bases had no gene match. The CDR3 DNA reads TGTGCCAGCACTGGACAGGAGGATAATTCACCCCTCCACTTT. Translated: CASTGQEDNSPLHF.

CDR3 in DNA: TGCGCCAGCAGCCAGACAGGTACAGGTGGAGCGGTCGATCAGGAGCAGTTCTTC. Its translation is CASSQTGTGGAVDQEQFF. V and J are TRBV4-3 and TRBJ2-1; D possibly corresponds to TRBD1 (6 bases). This CDR3 contains 18 residues. Germline lookup yields CDR1 LGHNA and CDR2 YSLEER. Trimming pared 3 bases from V and 10 bases from J, leaving 28 bases between.

The V and J genes are TRBV27 and TRBJ2-5; D possibly corresponds to TRBD2 (5 bases). The CDR3 spans 14 residues. With 8 bases removed from V and 5 bases from J, the gap between germline ends came to 18 bases. CDR1 and CDR2 (germline): MNHEY, SMNVEV (reference sequence). The CDR3 DNA reads as TGTGCCAGCTCTGGTGGGCGCGGGTGGGAGACCCAGTACTTC. This encodes CASSGGRGWETQYF.

The chain recombines TRBV30 with TRBJ2-2; no definite D call. Germline loops: CDR1 GTSNPN, CDR2 SVGIG (reference sequence). The CDR3 length is 13 residues. Trimming shortened V by 0 bases and J by 1 base, and 3 bases separated the two germline ends. This CDR3 is CAWSVMNTGELFF. In nucleotides, the CDR3 is TGTGCCTGGAGTGTTATGAACACCGGGGAGCTGTTTTTT. The full variable domain, in which reference TRBV30 and TRBJ2-2 provide the parts outside the CDR3, is SQTIHQWPATLVQPVGSPLSLECTVEGTSNPNLYWYRQAAGRGLQLLFYSVGIGQISSEVPQNLSASRPQDRQFILSSKKLLLSDSGFYLCAWSVMNTGELFFGEGSRLTVL.

The chain joins TRBV7-9 to TRBJ1-5; TRBD1 aligns across 7 bases. Germline V CDR1 and CDR2: SEHNR, FQNEAQ (reference sequence). The J segment lost 5 bases and the V segment lost 5 bases, leaving 6 bases of the junction unmatched. This CDR3 spans 14 amino acids. The CDR3 DNA is TGTGCCAGCAGCCCGGAGGGGGCCTATCAGCCCCAGCATTTT. Amino acids: CASSPEGAYQPQHF.

This chain links TRBV10-3 with TRBJ1-1; D unresolved. This CDR3 spans 12 amino acids. The V gene's germline CDR1 is ENHRY and CDR2 SYGVKD. V lost 6 bases and J 1 base, leaving 6 bases between the germline ends. The CDR3 coding sequence is TGTGCCATCAGAGGCGGGAACACTGAAGCTTTCTTT. It codes for CAIRGGNTEAFF.

This sequence joins TRBV27 and TRBJ2-7; perhaps TRBD2 as D (5 bases). CDR3 length: 14 residues. Germline assignment: CDR1 MNHEY and CDR2 SMNVEV (reference sequence). V dropped 10 bases and J dropped 2 bases, with 18 bases sitting between them. CDR3 in amino acids: CATSEIPGAYEQYF. Here the CDR3 DNA reads TGTGCCACCTCAGAGATCCCCGGGGCCTACGAGCAGTACTTC.

The V call is TRBV19, the J call TRBJ2-6; D unresolved. Looked up from germline, CDR1 is LNHDA and CDR2 is SQIVND (reference sequence). The CDR3 extends over 17 amino acids. Trimming took off 4 bases at V and 0 bases at J, with 13 bases between the two ends. The CDR3 nucleotides read TGTGCCAGTAGTAGGTCTTCTTCCCTCTCTGGGGCCAACGTCCTGACTTTC. This gives the protein CASSRSSSLSGANVLTF.

The rearrangement joins TRBV6-4 to TRBJ1-5; 10 bases map to TRBD1. The CDR3 is 14 amino acids. Germline CDR1 reads MRHNA; CDR2 reads SNTAGT. V was pared by 3 bases and J by 4 bases, with 0 bases of the junction left unmatched. CDR3 loop: CASSEGQGNQPQHF. The CDR3 DNA sequence: TGTGCCAGCAGTGAGGGACAGGGGAATCAGCCCCAGCATTTT.